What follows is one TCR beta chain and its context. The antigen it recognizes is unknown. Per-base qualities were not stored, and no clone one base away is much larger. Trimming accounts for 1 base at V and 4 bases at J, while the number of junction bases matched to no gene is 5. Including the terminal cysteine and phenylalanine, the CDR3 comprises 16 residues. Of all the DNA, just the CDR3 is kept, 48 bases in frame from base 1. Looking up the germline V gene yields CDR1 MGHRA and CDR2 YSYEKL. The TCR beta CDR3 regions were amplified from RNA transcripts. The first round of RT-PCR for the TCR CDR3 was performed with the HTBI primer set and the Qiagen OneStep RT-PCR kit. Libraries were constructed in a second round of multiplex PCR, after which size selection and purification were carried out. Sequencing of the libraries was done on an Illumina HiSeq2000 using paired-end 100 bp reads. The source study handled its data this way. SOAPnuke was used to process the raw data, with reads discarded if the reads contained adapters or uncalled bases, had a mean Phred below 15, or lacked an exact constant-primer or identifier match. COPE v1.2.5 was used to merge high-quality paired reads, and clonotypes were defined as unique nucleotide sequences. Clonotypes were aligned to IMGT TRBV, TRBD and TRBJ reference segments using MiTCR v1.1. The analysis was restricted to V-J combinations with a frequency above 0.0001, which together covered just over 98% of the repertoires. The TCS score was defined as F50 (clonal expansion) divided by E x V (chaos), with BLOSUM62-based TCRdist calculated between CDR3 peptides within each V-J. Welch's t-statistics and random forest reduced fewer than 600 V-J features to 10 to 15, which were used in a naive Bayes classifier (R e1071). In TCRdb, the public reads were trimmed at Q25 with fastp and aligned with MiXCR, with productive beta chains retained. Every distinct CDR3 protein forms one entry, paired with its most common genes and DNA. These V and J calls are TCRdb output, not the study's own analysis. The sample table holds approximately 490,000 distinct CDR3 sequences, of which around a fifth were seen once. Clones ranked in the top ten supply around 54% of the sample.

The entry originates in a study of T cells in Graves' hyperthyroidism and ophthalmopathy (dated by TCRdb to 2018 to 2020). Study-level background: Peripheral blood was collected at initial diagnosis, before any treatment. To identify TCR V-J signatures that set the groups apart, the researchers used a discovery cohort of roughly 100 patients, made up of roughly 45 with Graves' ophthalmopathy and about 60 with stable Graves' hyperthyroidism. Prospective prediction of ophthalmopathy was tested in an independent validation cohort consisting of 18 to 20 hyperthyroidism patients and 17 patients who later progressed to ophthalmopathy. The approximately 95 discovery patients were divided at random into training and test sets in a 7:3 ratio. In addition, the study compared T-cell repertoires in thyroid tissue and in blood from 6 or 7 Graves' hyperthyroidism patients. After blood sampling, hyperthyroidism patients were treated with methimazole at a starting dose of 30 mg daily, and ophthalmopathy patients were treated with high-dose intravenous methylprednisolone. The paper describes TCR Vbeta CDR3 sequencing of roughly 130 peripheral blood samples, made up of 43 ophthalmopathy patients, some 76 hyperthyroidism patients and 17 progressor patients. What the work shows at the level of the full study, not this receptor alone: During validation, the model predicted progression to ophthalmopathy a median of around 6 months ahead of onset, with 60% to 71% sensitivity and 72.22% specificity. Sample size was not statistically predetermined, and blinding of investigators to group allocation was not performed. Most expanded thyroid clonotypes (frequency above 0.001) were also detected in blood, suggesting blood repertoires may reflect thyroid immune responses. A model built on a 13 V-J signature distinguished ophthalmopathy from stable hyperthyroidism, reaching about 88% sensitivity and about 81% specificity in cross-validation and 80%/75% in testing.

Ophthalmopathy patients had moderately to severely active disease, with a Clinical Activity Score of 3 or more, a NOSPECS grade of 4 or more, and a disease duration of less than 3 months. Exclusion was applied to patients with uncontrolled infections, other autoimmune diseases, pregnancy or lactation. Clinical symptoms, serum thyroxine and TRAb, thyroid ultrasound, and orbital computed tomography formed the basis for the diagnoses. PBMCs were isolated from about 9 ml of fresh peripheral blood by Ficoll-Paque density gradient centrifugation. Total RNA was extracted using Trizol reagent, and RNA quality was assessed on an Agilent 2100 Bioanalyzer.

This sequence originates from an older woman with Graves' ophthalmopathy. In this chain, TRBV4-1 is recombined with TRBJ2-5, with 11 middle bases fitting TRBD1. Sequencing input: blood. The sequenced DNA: TGCGCCAGCAGCCAAGTGGACAGGGGGCTGTCAGAGACCCAGTACTTC. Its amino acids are CASSQVDRGLSETQYF.